The TCR beta chain described here comes from a study of blood T cell repertoires in COVID-19. Overall study: From the United States, Italy and Spain came samples of acute and convalescent COVID-19. T cells, B-cell-depleted T cells, or PBMCs provided the cDNA or gDNA that served as material.

The CDR3 runs 16 residues. Germline V gene sequence: CDR1 SGHNT, CDR2 YYREEE (reference sequence). V lost 0 bases, J lost 4 bases, and 13 bases lay in between. Profiled with immunoSEQ multiplex PCR; TCRdb holds only in-frame clones, not every one. The sample lists 300,000 or so clones; roughly 87% were seen once. Grouping used clinical history reported by participants in a survey and questionnaire. Resolution of symptoms, clearance, or two negative PCRs was present in recovered Cohort 3 donors. The sequenced sample was PBMCs or T cells enriched from blood (not recorded which). This chain uses TRBV5-4 with TRBJ2-2, with D perhaps matching TRBD2 (5 bases). The receptor was derived from a woman in her 30s who had recovered from COVID-19. The CDR3 sequence is CASSLAATRGTGELFF. CDR3 coding DNA: TGTGCCAGCAGCTTGGCGGCTACCCGGGGCACCGGGGAGCTGTTTTTT.